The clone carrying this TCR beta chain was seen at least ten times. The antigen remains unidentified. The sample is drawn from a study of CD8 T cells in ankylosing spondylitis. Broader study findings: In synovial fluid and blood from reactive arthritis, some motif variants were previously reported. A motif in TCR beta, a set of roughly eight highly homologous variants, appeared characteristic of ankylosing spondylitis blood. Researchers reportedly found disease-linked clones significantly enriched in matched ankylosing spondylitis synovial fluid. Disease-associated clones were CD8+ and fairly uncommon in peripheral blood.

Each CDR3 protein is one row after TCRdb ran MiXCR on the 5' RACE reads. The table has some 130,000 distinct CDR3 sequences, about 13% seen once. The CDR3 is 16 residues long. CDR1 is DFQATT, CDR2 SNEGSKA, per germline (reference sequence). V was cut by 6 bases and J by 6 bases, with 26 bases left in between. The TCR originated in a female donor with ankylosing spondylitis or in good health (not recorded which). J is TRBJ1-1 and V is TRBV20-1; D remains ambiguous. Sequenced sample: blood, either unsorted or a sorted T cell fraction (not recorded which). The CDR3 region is CSAPRRASSSDSEAFF. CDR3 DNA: TGCAGTGCCCCGAGGAGGGCTTCATCATCGGATTCTGAAGCTTTCTTT.